Below, 17 T cell receptor beta chains from the same sample are listed, as sequenced in a study of CD8 T cells in ankylosing spondylitis. TCRdb redid the calling of the 5' RACE reads with MiXCR, one entry per CDR3 protein. The table has several thousand distinct CDR3 sequences, under 2.5% seen once. Material: blood, either unsorted or a sorted T cell fraction (not recorded which). These TCRs come from a male donor with ankylosing spondylitis or in good health (not recorded which).

Ten or more counts support this clonotype. The V and J genes are TRBV9 and TRBJ2-1; D is unresolved. This CDR3 contains 15 residues. Deletions cut 0 bases from V and 1 base from J, with 8 bases between. The germline CDR1 and CDR2 sequences are SGDLS and YYNGEE. DNA of the CDR3: TGTGCCAGCAGCGTAGGACGCGTTTCCTACAATGAGCAGTTCTTC. It encodes CASSVGRVSYNEQFF.

This sequence joins TRBV9 and TRBJ2-1, with D uncertain. V shed 4 bases and J shed 10 bases, with 9 bases lying between them. Germline CDR1 and CDR2: SGDLS and YYNGEE. The CDR3 runs 11 residues. For the CDR3, the DNA is TGTGCCAGCAGCTCCGGCGTAGAGCAGTTCTTC. This encodes CASSSGVEQFF.

In this sample, this clonotype turned up many times. The DNA of the CDR3 is TGTGCCAGCAGCTTGGACTTTCGGGACACTGAAGCTTTCTTT. Its protein product is CASSLDFRDTEAFF. The chain is built from TRBV9 and TRBJ1-1, with D unresolved. CDR3 size: 14 residues. Germline V gene sequence: CDR1 SGDLS, CDR2 YYNGEE. V was pared by 4 bases and J by 3 bases, with 13 bases between.

This clonotype has a count of ten or more. This rearrangement joins TRBV9 to TRBJ2-1; D call uncertain. The CDR3 has 13 amino acids. Between the trimmed V and J ends, which lost 0 bases and 7 bases, there was a span of 8 bases. Germline assignment: CDR1 SGDLS and CDR2 YYNGEE. CDR3 sequence: CASSVALTNEQFF. CDR3 coding DNA: TGTGCCAGCAGCGTAGCTCTAACTAATGAGCAGTTCTTC.

This clonotype is classed as medium-sized. The chain recombines TRBV9 with TRBJ2-1; 7 nucleotides agree with TRBD1. Germline V gene sequence: CDR1 SGDLS, CDR2 YYNGEE. The V segment lost 3 bases and the J segment 1 base; nucleotides outside the gene matches: 4. The CDR3 covers 15 residues. Written as DNA, the CDR3 is TGTGCCAGCAGCGGACAGGGAATTTCCTACAATGAGCAGTTCTTC. It yields the protein CASSGQGISYNEQFF.

This clonotype was seen repeatedly, ten times or more. The chain links TRBV9 to TRBJ2-7, with D possibly being TRBD1 or TRBD2 (6 bases each). The CDR3 consists of 14 residues. V was clipped by 4 bases and J by 5 bases, with 16 bases between them. Germline lookup yields CDR1 SGDLS and CDR2 YYNGEE. This CDR3 is CASSLEGGRNEQYF. The CDR3 region has the DNA TGTGCCAGCAGCCTGGAGGGGGGTCGTAACGAGCAGTACTTC.

This clonotype was picked up many times. The genes are TRBV9 and TRBJ1-5; 10 nucleotides align to TRBD1. Trimming at V came to 3 bases and at J to 0 bases, leaving 6 bases not matched to a gene. Germline V gene data show CDR1 as SGDLS and CDR2 as YYNGEE. The CDR3 consists of 17 residues. CDR3 sequence (DNA): TGTGCCAGCAGCGACGGGACAGGGGAGTATAGCAATCAGCCCCAGCATTTT. As protein: CASSDGTGEYSNQPQHF.

There are many counts of this clonotype. V gene TRBV9 combines with J gene TRBJ2-1; D could derive from TRBD1 or TRBD2 (7 bases each). Germline lookup yields CDR1 SGDLS and CDR2 YYNGEE. V lost 3 bases, J lost 7 bases, and 17 bases lay in between. The CDR3 totals 15 residues. The CDR3 DNA follows: TGTGCCAGCAGCGCAGGGGGGGGAGCTCAGAATGAGCAGTTCTTC. Encoded protein: CASSAGGGAQNEQFF.

This clonotype was picked up many times. The rearrangement joins TRBV9 to TRBJ2-3, with TRBD1 as a possible D gene (5 bases). This CDR3 is 14 amino acids long. Germline V gene data show CDR1 as SGDLS and CDR2 as YYNGEE. V gave up 2 bases and J gave up 2 bases, with 9 bases separating them. This CDR3 is CASSVTDTTDTQYF. DNA for the CDR3: TGTGCCAGCAGCGTGACAGATACCACAGATACGCAGTATTTT.

Many counts were recorded for this clonotype. V usage is TRBV9 and J usage is TRBJ2-7; D remains unclear. CDR1 and CDR2 from the germline V gene are SGDLS and YYNGEE. This CDR3 contains 13 residues. V was pared by 4 bases and J by 0 bases, with 8 bases between. The CDR3 region has the DNA TGTGCCAGCAGCCCGGCCCTCTCCTACGAGCAGTACTTC. Its translation is CASSPALSYEQYF.

This clonotype was picked up many times. The CDR3 DNA is TGTGCCAGCAGCGAAGGGGAAGGGGGACACGAGCAGTACTTC. It yields the protein CASSEGEGGHEQYF. The chain links TRBV9 to TRBJ2-7; maybe TRBD1 (6 bases). Germline V gives CDR1 SGDLS, CDR2 YYNGEE. The V gene lost 3 bases and the J gene lost 5 bases, with 15 bases spanning the gap. The CDR3 contains 14 residues.

This clonotype has at least ten counts. DNA of the CDR3: TGTGCCAGCAGCGTAGCTTCGCCAGGGGGTCCCTACGAGCAGTACTTC. The encoded protein is CASSVASPGGPYEQYF. The V call is TRBV9, the J call TRBJ2-7, with 7 nucleotides matching TRBD1. Germline V gene sequence: CDR1 SGDLS, CDR2 YYNGEE. This CDR3 contains 16 residues. V lost 0 bases and J lost 2; bases outside the gene matches: 8.

This clonotype ranks as medium-sized. The CDR3 loop reads CASSPRPGNTGELFF. CDR3 bases: TGTGCCAGCAGCCCCCGCCCGGGAAACACCGGGGAGCTGTTTTTT. The chain uses TRBV9 and TRBJ2-2; weak D call: TRBD2 (5 bases). Germline V CDR1 and CDR2: SGDLS, YYNGEE. CDR3 length: 15 residues. The V end was cut by 4 bases, the J end by 2 bases, with 12 bases between.

This clonotype appeared many times. The chain employs TRBV9 and TRBJ1-2; 8 bases are shared with TRBD1. From germline, CDR1 is SGDLS and CDR2 YYNGEE. The V and J ends lost 6 bases and 2 bases, in that order; junction bases with no gene match: 6. The CDR3 has 14 residues. Written as DNA, the CDR3 is TGTGCCAGCACCGCAGGGGGCGCGAACTATGGCTACACCTTC. As protein: CASTAGGANYGYTF.

This clonotype was seen ten or more times. CDR3 in DNA: TGTGCCAGCAGCGTCGGACTGTTGAGCTCCTACAATGAGCAGTTCTTC. Protein: CASSVGLLSSYNEQFF. The chain combines TRBV9 with TRBJ2-1, with TRBD2 as a possible D gene (5 bases). Trimming stripped 2 bases from V and 0 bases from J, with 12 bases between. The CDR3 runs to 16 residues. Germline lookup yields CDR1 SGDLS and CDR2 YYNGEE. The complete variable domain, with remaining parts taken from reference TRBV9 and TRBJ2-1, reads DSGVTQTPKHLITATGQRVTLRCSPRSGDLSVYWYQQSLDQGLQFLIQYYNGEERAKGNILERFSAQQFPDLHSELNLSSLELGDSALYFCASSVGLLSSYNEQFFGPGTRLTVL.

The sample holds many counts of this clonotype. The chain is built from TRBV9 and TRBJ2-1, with a weak D call TRBD2 (5 bases). Trimming took off 4 bases at V and 6 bases at J, with 17 bases between the two ends. Germline V gene data show CDR1 as SGDLS and CDR2 as YYNGEE. This CDR3 is built from 15 residues. CDR3 nucleotides: TGTGCCAGCAGCTCTAGCCTGTTTCCTCCCAATGAGCAGTTCTTC. Translated: CASSSSLFPPNEQFF.

There are many counts of this clonotype. The chain joins TRBV9 to TRBJ2-2; 8 nucleotides match TRBD2. The CDR3 contains 19 residues. J was trimmed by 2 bases and V by 1 base; bases with no gene match: 13. Germline assignment: CDR1 SGDLS and CDR2 YYNGEE. In DNA, the CDR3 is TGTGCCAGCAGCGTAACCGCCCTGCTCGGGAGGGCCAACACCGGGGAGCTGTTTTTT. Translation gives CASSVTALLGRANTGELFF.